The 29 T cell receptor beta chains in this list originate from one sample, sequenced in a study of cytomegalovirus exposure and HLA in healthy donors. The study ran its PCR with 60 Vbeta and 13 Jbeta primers. Generated by immunoSEQ multiplex PCR, the TCRdb table keeps only in-frame clones and is missing some. The sample yields around 150,000 clones, more than 75% seen once. Sequencing was performed on PBMCs. These receptors were obtained from a man aged 45-65 years in good health and CMV-seronegative.

The rearrangement uses TRBV7-6 and TRBJ2-1, with D possibly matching TRBD1 (6 bases). Trimming shortened V by 5 bases and J by 6 bases, and 14 bases separated the two germline ends. There are 14 residues in the CDR3. The germline CDR1 and CDR2 sequences are SGHVS and FNYEAQ. As DNA, the CDR3 is TGTGCCAGCAGCCCCGGGACAACCTCCAATGAGCAGTTCTTC. Amino acid sequence: CASSPGTTSNEQFF.

J is TRBJ1-1 and V is TRBV18; tentatively, D is TRBD1 (6 bases). Germline V gives CDR1 KGHSH, CDR2 LQKENI. Trimming removed 2 bases at V and 3 bases at J, with 10 bases between. The CDR3 length is 14 residues. For the CDR3, the DNA is TGTGCCAGCTCACCAGACAGGAAGGACACTGAAGCTTTCTTT. This gives the protein CASSPDRKDTEAFF.

The J gene is TRBJ2-1, the V gene TRBV12-5; no reliable D call. Germline CDR1 and CDR2: LGHNT and FRNRAP. The CDR3 is made up of 13 amino acids. Trimming cost V 1 base and J 7 bases, with 8 bases left between them. CDR3 sequence reads: CASGLELRNEQFF. In nucleotides, the CDR3 is TGTGCTAGTGGTTTGGAGCTAAGAAATGAGCAGTTCTTC.

This chain uses TRBV5-8 with TRBJ1-1; D might be TRBD1 (5 bases). Germline V gene lookup returns CDR1 SGHTS and CDR2 YDEGEE. The CDR3 contains 13 residues. V was cut by 4 bases and J by 6 bases, with 13 bases left in between. CDR3 coding DNA: TGTGCCAGCAGCGTGGGACTGATCGCTGAAGCTTTCTTT. Its protein product is CASSVGLIAEAFF.

V usage is TRBV19 and J usage is TRBJ1-1, with no clear D. Between the trimmed V and J ends, which lost 1 base and 1 base, there was a span of 7 bases. CDR1 and CDR2 from the germline V gene are LNHDA and SQIVND (reference sequence). The CDR3 is made up of 14 amino acids. The CDR3: CASSIGPENTEAFF. The CDR3 coding sequence is TGTGCCAGTAGTATAGGGCCAGAGAACACTGAAGCTTTCTTT.

This clone was seen just once. The chain links TRBV4-1 to TRBJ2-1; D remains unclear. The CDR3 is 12 amino acids. Germline values: CDR1 MGHRA, CDR2 YSYEKL. Trimming shortened V by 0 bases and J by 7 bases, and 4 bases separated the two germline ends. The CDR3 sequence: CASSQDLNEQFF. In DNA, the CDR3 is TGCGCCAGCAGCCAAGATCTGAATGAGCAGTTCTTC.

This clone is a singleton in its sample. The gene calls are TRBV5-1 and TRBJ1-1, with 10 bases fitting TRBD1. This CDR3 has 14 residues. Germline trimming cut 2 bases from V and 5 bases from J; bases unmatched to any gene: 3. CDR1 is SGHRS and CDR2 is YFSETQ in the germline V gene. The CDR3 loop is CASSFDRGLTEAFF. In DNA, the CDR3 is TGCGCCAGCAGCTTCGACAGGGGGCTTACTGAAGCTTTCTTT.

The V gene is TRBV6-6, the J gene TRBJ1-4; D is undetermined. The V gene lost 2 bases and the J gene lost 8 bases, with 3 bases spanning the gap. In germline, CDR1 is MNHNY, CDR2 SVGAGI (reference sequence). The CDR3 runs 11 residues. CDR3 sequence (DNA): TGTGCCAGCAGTTACCGGGAAAAACTGTTTTTT. This codes for CASSYREKLFF.

J is TRBJ1-5 and V is TRBV27; D gene ambiguous. The V gene lost 4 bases and the J gene lost 2 bases, with 9 bases spanning the gap. Germline CDR1 is MNHEY and CDR2 is SMNVEV (reference sequence). The CDR3 loop spans 14 amino acids. This CDR3 reads CASSSELGNQPQHF. DNA for the CDR3: TGTGCCAGCAGTTCGGAGCTCGGCAATCAGCCCCAGCATTTT.

This chain joins TRBV19 and TRBJ2-2, with 9 positions matching TRBD1. Trimming cost V 4 bases and J 1 base; bases outside gene matches: 4. CDR3 length: 16 residues. From germline, CDR1 is LNHDA and CDR2 SQIVND (reference sequence). DNA for the CDR3: TGTGCCAGTAGTAGTCCGGGACAGGGGAACACCGGGGAGCTGTTTTTT. Its translation is CASSSPGQGNTGELFF.

The chain carries TRBV14 and TRBJ1-2; D is uncertain. Germline V gives CDR1 SGHDN, CDR2 FVKESK. Trimming shortened V by 4 bases and J by 0 bases, and 9 bases separated the two germline ends. The CDR3 is made up of 14 amino acids. CDR3 in amino acids: CASSPDIANYGYTF. In DNA, the CDR3 is TGTGCCAGCAGCCCCGACATCGCTAACTATGGCTACACCTTC. Filled out from reference TRBV14 and TRBJ1-2, the complete variable domain reads EAGVTQFPSHSVIEKGQTVTLRCDPISGHDNLYWYRRVMGKEIKFLLHFVKESKQDESGMPNNRFLAERTGGTYSTLKVQPAELEDSGVYFCASSPDIANYGYTFGSGTRLTVV.

The chain is built from TRBV2 and TRBJ1-2; tentatively, D is TRBD1 (5 bases). CDR3 length equals 14 residues. Trimming took 7 bases from V and 4 from J, leaving 16 bases between them. In germline, CDR1 is SNHLY, CDR2 FYNNEI. This CDR3 reads CASTVQGEGYGYTF. The CDR3 DNA follows: TGTGCCAGCACCGTACAAGGGGAGGGCTATGGCTACACCTTC.

The V call is TRBV4-2, the J call TRBJ2-1, with TRBD2 identical over 7 bases. The CDR3 loop spans 16 amino acids. From germline, CDR1 is LGHNA and CDR2 YNFKEQ. V was clipped by 1 base and J by 10 bases; unmatched bases: 13. The CDR3 loop reads CASSQGLGEGQVEQFF. The CDR3 region has the DNA TGTGCCAGCAGCCAAGGACTGGGGGAGGGCCAGGTGGAGCAGTTCTTC.

The V gene is TRBV10-2, the J gene TRBJ2-3, with 14 bases identical to TRBD2. CDR1 WSHSY and CDR2 SAAADI come from the germline V gene. V was pared by 7 bases and J by 7 bases, with 7 bases of the junction left unmatched. The CDR3 extends over 15 amino acids. The CDR3 coding sequence is TGCGCCAGCACCCCGGGACTAGCGGGAGTTAATACGCAGTATTTT. This sequence encodes CASTPGLAGVNTQYF.

The chain carries TRBV18 and TRBJ2-7; TRBD2 matches 10 bases. Trimming cost V 2 bases and J 2 bases; bases outside gene matches: 15. The CDR3 contains 19 residues. Germline assignment: CDR1 KGHSH and CDR2 LQKENI. CDR3 in DNA: TGTGCCAGCTCACCAGTCAGCCCAGGTGCTAGCGGGAGAACCTACGAGCAGTACTTC. Protein: CASSPVSPGASGRTYEQYF.

The chain employs TRBV6-1 and TRBJ2-1; 12 bases fit TRBD2. Germline loops: CDR1 MNHNS, CDR2 SASEGT. J was trimmed by 6 bases and V by 3 bases; bases with no gene match: 15. The CDR3 totals 19 residues. CDR3 loop: CASSEPLPPSGRASNEQFF. The CDR3 DNA reads TGTGCCAGCAGTGAGCCCCTTCCTCCTAGCGGGAGGGCCAGCAATGAGCAGTTCTTC.

Note on this clone: A junction boundary mismatches the germline segment, possibly from a read error. The chain couples TRBV6-5 to TRBJ2-7, with TRBD2 matching over 8 bases. Germline loops: CDR1 MNHEY, CDR2 SVGAGI. This CDR3 is built from 16 residues. CDR3 in DNA: TGTGCCGGCAGTTACTCGAGGGCGGGAGGCTCCTACGAGCAGTACTTC. Its protein product is CAGSYSRAGGSYEQYF.

CDR3 region: CASRRGAGNTIYF. In nucleotides, the CDR3 is TGTGCCAGCCGTCGCGGGGCTGGAAACACCATATATTTT. The chain carries TRBV6-5 and TRBJ1-3; no firm D call. V was cut by 8 bases and J by 2 bases, with 10 bases left in between. CDR1 MNHEY and CDR2 SVGAGI come from the germline V gene. The CDR3 has 13 residues.

The genes are TRBV5-5 and TRBJ1-4; D is possibly TRBD1 (6 bases). Germline V gene lookup returns CDR1 SGHKS and CDR2 YYEKEE (reference sequence). CDR3 length equals 13 residues. The V end was cut by 6 bases, the J end by 4 bases, with 10 bases between. Here the CDR3 reads CASTPGVNEKLFF. CDR3 DNA sequence: TGTGCCAGCACCCCAGGGGTTAATGAAAAACTGTTTTTT.

The rearrangement joins TRBV9 to TRBJ2-3; perhaps TRBD1 as D (6 bases). The V gene lost 4 bases and the J gene lost 0 bases, with 12 bases spanning the gap. The CDR3 loop spans 15 amino acids. Germline CDR1 SGDLS, CDR2 YYNGEE. The CDR3: CASSQGGSSTDTQYF. The CDR3 DNA is TGTGCCAGCAGCCAAGGGGGATCTAGCACAGATACGCAGTATTTT.

Here the CDR3 DNA reads TGTGCCAGCAGCCCCCGGGGGGCGGGTGGCTACACCTTC. It translates to CASSPRGAGGYTF. This rearrangement joins TRBV2 to TRBJ1-2; a possible D gene is TRBD1 (6 bases). There are 13 residues in the CDR3. The V gene lost 6 bases and the J gene lost 7 bases, with 15 bases spanning the gap. CDR1 is SNHLY and CDR2 is FYNNEI in the germline V gene.

This chain uses TRBV6-1 with TRBJ1-3; no clear D gene. This CDR3 contains 15 residues. V shed 3 bases and J shed 0 bases, with 9 bases lying between them. Germline values: CDR1 MNHNS, CDR2 SASEGT. The CDR3 nucleotides are TGTGCCAGCAGTGACGGACTCCACTCTGGAAACACCATATATTTT. It specifies CASSDGLHSGNTIYF.

The rearrangement joins TRBV7-9 to TRBJ1-6; no clear D. V was pared by 6 bases and J by 8 bases, with 8 bases between. Germline-derived CDR1 and CDR2 are SEHNR and FQNEAQ (reference sequence). There are 12 residues in the CDR3. For the CDR3, the DNA is TGTGCCAGCAGTGTAAGAGATTCACCCCTCCACTTT. It codes for CASSVRDSPLHF.

The V gene is TRBV7-8, the J gene TRBJ2-7; 8 bases agree with TRBD2. The CDR3 covers 15 residues. J was trimmed by 0 bases and V by 5 bases; bases with no gene match: 6. CDR1 is SGHVS and CDR2 is FQNEAQ in the germline V gene. The CDR3 loop is CASSLVGGVSYEQYF. DNA of the CDR3: TGTGCCAGCAGCCTCGTCGGGGGGGTCTCCTACGAGCAGTACTTC.

The gene calls are TRBV7-9 and TRBJ2-7, with 7 bases lining up with TRBD1. The V and J ends lost 8 bases and 3 bases, in that order; junction bases with no gene match: 4. The CDR3 spans 12 residues. The germline V gene encodes CDR1 SEHNR and CDR2 FQNEAQ (reference sequence). CDR3 region: CASQGQNYEQYF. The CDR3 nucleotides are TGTGCCAGCCAGGGACAGAACTACGAGCAGTACTTC. The full variable domain, completed using reference TRBV7-9 and TRBJ2-7, is DTGVSQNPRHKITKRGQNVTFRCDPISEHNRLYWYRQTLGQGPEFLTYFQNEAQLEKSRLLSDRFSAERPKGSFSTLEIQRTEQGDSAMYLCASQGQNYEQYFGPGTRLTVT.

V gene TRBV30 combines with J gene TRBJ1-1; 7 bases align to TRBD1. Germline V gene data show CDR1 as GTSNPN and CDR2 as SVGIG (reference sequence). The CDR3 extends over 10 amino acids. The junction had 1 base not matched to a gene; V was cut back by 5 bases and J by 7 bases. The CDR3, as DNA: TGTGCCTGGGACAGGGTTGAAGCTTTCTTT. Residues: CAWDRVEAFF. The complete variable domain, with remaining parts taken from reference TRBV30 and TRBJ1-1, reads SQTIHQWPATLVQPVGSPLSLECTVEGTSNPNLYWYRQAAGRGLQLLFYSVGIGQISSEVPQNLSASRPQDRQFILSSKKLLLSDSGFYLCAWDRVEAFFGQGTRLTVV.

The chain couples TRBV27 to TRBJ2-3; 7 bases are shared with TRBD1. The trim removed 4 bases at V and 3 bases at J, leaving 7 bases unmatched. CDR1 and CDR2 from the germline V gene are MNHEY and SMNVEV (reference sequence). The CDR3 length is 15 residues. CDR3 nucleotide sequence: TGTGCCAGCAGTTCCGTAGGGGGCCGGACAGATACGCAGTATTTT. Amino acids: CASSSVGGRTDTQYF.

CDR3 nucleotide sequence: TGTGCCAGCAGCTTGGTAACAGCGGGGGGCTCCGAGCAGTACTTC. It codes for CASSLVTAGGSEQYF. The V and J genes are TRBV5-4 and TRBJ2-7; 9 bases line up with TRBD2. There are 15 residues in the CDR3. Per germline, CDR1 SGHNT and CDR2 YYREEE (reference sequence). V dropped 0 bases and J dropped 6; count of bases not matched to a gene: 7.

This sequence joins TRBV2 and TRBJ1-6; 7 positions match TRBD1. The germline CDR1 and CDR2 sequences are SNHLY and FYNNEI. This CDR3 spans 14 amino acids. With 4 bases clipped from V and 10 bases from J, the junction kept 7 bases outside the gene matches. The CDR3 DNA is TGTGCCAGCAGTGGTGGAGGGGGCAGGTCACCCCTCCACTTT. Its translation: CASSGGGGRSPLHF.